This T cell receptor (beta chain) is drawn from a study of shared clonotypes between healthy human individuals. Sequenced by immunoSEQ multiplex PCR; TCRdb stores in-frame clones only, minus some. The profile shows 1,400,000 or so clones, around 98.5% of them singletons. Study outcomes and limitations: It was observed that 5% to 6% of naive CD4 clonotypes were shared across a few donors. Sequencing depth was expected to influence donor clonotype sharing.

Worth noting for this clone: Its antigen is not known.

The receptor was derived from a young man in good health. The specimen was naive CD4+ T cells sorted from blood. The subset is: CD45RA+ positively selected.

This chain's CDR3 is CASSGRTSYEQYF. In DNA, the CDR3 is TGTGCCAGCAGTGGCCGCACTTCCTACGAGCAGTACTTC. The J gene is TRBJ2-7, the V gene TRBV27; D is unclear. The V and J ends lost 5 bases and 1 base respectively, with 9 bases between them. Germline CDR1 MNHEY, CDR2 SMNVEV (reference sequence). This CDR3 comprises 13 residues.